One TCR beta chain is described in this entry. These data are taken from a study of blood T cell repertoires in COVID-19. Overall study: Some COVID-19 samples were acute and others convalescent; all came from the United States, Italy and Spain. Sample material is recorded as cDNA or gDNA derived from T cells, B-cell-depleted T cells, or PBMCs.

Germline V CDR1 and CDR2: GTSNPN, SVGIG (reference sequence). V was pared by 3 bases and J by 4 bases, with 11 bases of the junction left unmatched. The CDR3 length is 15 residues. This table comes from immunoSEQ multiplex PCR, and its TCRdb copy is limited to in-frame clones, with some not included. The sample contains 250,000 or so clones, about 89% of which appear only once. The sample consisted of PBMCs or T cells enriched from blood (not recorded which). This sequence was found in a human donor in a cohort exposed to, infected with or recovered from COVID-19 (not recorded which). The donor label of this sample is uncertain. The chain uses TRBV30 and TRBJ1-2; 7 bases are shared with TRBD1. This chain's CDR3 is CAWSLGGSGSYGYTF. The CDR3 DNA follows: TGTGCCTGGAGCTTAGGGGGCAGTGGGTCCTATGGCTACACCTTC.